The next 31 T cell receptor beta chains were all read from a single sample in a study of shared clonotypes between healthy human individuals. The repertoire was sequenced with immunoSEQ multiplex PCR; TCRdb's copy has only in-frame clones and lacks some. In the table there are millions of clones, 85% to 95% of which are singletons. The sequencing input was naive CD4+ T cells sorted from blood. Regarding subset: CD45RA+ positively selected. The origin of the receptors is a man in his late teens or twenties in good health.

The chain combines TRBV18 with TRBJ2-5; D remains ambiguous. Germline V lookup: CDR1 KGHSH, CDR2 LQKENI. The CDR3 loop spans 16 amino acids. The V end lost 3 bases, the J end lost 0 bases, and 14 bases lay between the germline ends. The CDR3, as DNA: TGTGCCAGCTCACCCCGAGGCAGGAACAACCAAGAGACCCAGTACTTC. Its protein is CASSPRGRNNQETQYF.

The CDR3 here is CASSWLQGASGETQYF. CDR3 bases: TGTGCCAGCAGCTGGTTACAGGGGGCTTCAGGAGAGACCCAGTACTTC. The V gene is TRBV7-8, the J gene TRBJ2-5; 9 bases match TRBD1. CDR3 length equals 16 residues. Per germline, CDR1 SGHVS and CDR2 FQNEAQ. The J segment lost 4 bases and the V segment lost 4 bases, leaving 10 bases of the junction unmatched.

The rearrangement uses TRBV11-3 and TRBJ2-5, with D possibly being TRBD2 (5 bases). Trimming took 1 base from V and 5 from J, leaving 5 bases between them. From germline, CDR1 is SGHNT and CDR2 YENEEA. CDR3 length equals 12 residues. The CDR3 bases are TGTGCCAGCAGCTTAGCGGGGGAGACCCAGTACTTC. Residues: CASSLAGETQYF.

V is TRBV30 and J is TRBJ1-6; D uncertain. CDR3 size: 13 residues. CDR1 and CDR2 from the germline V gene are GTSNPN and SVGIG (reference sequence). Trimming removed 2 bases at V and 6 bases at J, with 8 bases between. CDR3 residues: CAWSRAGNSPLHF. The CDR3 DNA follows: TGTGCCTGGAGTAGGGCAGGTAATTCACCCCTCCACTTT.

The rearrangement joins TRBV6-6 to TRBJ2-5, with D perhaps given as TRBD1 or TRBD2 (6 bases each). The CDR3 extends over 15 amino acids. Trimming cost V 2 bases and J 5 bases, with 15 bases left between them. Germline CDR1 reads MNHNY; CDR2 reads SVGAGI (reference sequence). CDR3 DNA: TGTGCCAGCAGTTACCCACAGAGGGGGGCTGAGACCCAGTACTTC. Translated, it gives CASSYPQRGAETQYF.

V and J are TRBV6-6 and TRBJ1-1; possible D gene TRBD1, 6 bases. CDR1 MNHNY and CDR2 SVGAGI come from the germline V gene (reference sequence). Trimming cost V 6 bases and J 2 bases, with 10 bases left between them. The CDR3 is made up of 13 amino acids. The CDR3 DNA reads as TGTGCCAGCAGGACGGGACACAACACTGAAGCTTTCTTT. The encoded protein is CASRTGHNTEAFF.

In this sample, this clone turned up a few times. This chain joins TRBV5-1 and TRBJ1-5; D unresolved. Germline assignment: CDR1 SGHRS and CDR2 YFSETQ. V was trimmed by 0 bases and J by 8 bases, leaving 15 bases between them. The CDR3 has 15 amino acids. The CDR3 coding sequence is TGCGCCAGCAGCTTGGCTCCCGATGGGGTTGAGCCCCAGCATTTT. It is translated as CASSLAPDGVEPQHF.

This rearrangement joins TRBV10-3 to TRBJ1-4; D gene unclear. V lost 11 bases to trimming and J lost 5 bases, with 15 bases between them. The CDR3 runs to 13 residues. Germline lookup yields CDR1 ENHRY and CDR2 SYGVKD. The CDR3 coding sequence is TGTGCCGCCCAAACAGATTCCAATGAAAAACTGTTTTTT. Translating it yields CAAQTDSNEKLFF.

The chain couples TRBV30 to TRBJ2-5, with 13 nucleotides matching TRBD2. V lost 2 bases, J lost 3 bases, and 9 bases stayed unmatched. CDR1 and CDR2 (germline): GTSNPN, SVGIG (reference sequence). The CDR3 covers 17 residues. Here the CDR3 reads CAWSKRRTSGSEETQYF. CDR3 sequence (DNA): TGTGCCTGGAGTAAGAGGAGGACTAGCGGGAGCGAAGAGACCCAGTACTTC. The entire variable domain, with the rest obtained from reference TRBV30 and TRBJ2-5, is as follows: SQTIHQWPATLVQPVGSPLSLECTVEGTSNPNLYWYRQAAGRGLQLLFYSVGIGQISSEVPQNLSASRPQDRQFILSSKKLLLSDSGFYLCAWSKRRTSGSEETQYFGPGTRLLVL.

The chain joins TRBV2 to TRBJ1-4; D gene ambiguous. Germline V gene sequence: CDR1 SNHLY, CDR2 FYNNEI. V gave up 6 bases and J gave up 7 bases, with 9 bases separating them. The CDR3 is 12 residues long. The CDR3 nucleotides read TGTGCCAGCAGGGACTCGATTGAAAAACTGTTTTTT. Translation gives CASRDSIEKLFF.

The V gene is TRBV6-1, the J gene TRBJ2-2; possibly TRBD1 for D (5 bases). The CDR3 length is 14 residues. CDR1 MNHNS and CDR2 SASEGT come from the germline V gene. The V end lost 8 bases, the J end lost 0 bases, and 10 bases lay between the germline ends. The CDR3 protein is CASQTASNTGELFF. The CDR3, as DNA: TGTGCCAGCCAGACAGCCTCGAACACCGGGGAGCTGTTTTTT.

The chain links TRBV27 to TRBJ2-3; D call uncertain. CDR3 length: 14 amino acids. Germline V lookup: CDR1 MNHEY, CDR2 SMNVEV (reference sequence). Trimming removed 6 bases at V and 3 bases at J, with 13 bases between. In nucleotides, the CDR3 is TGTGCCAGCAGAATGGGGATAGGGACAGATACGCAGTATTTT. Translating gives CASRMGIGTDTQYF.

The rearrangement joins TRBV19 to TRBJ2-1, with 7 bases identical to TRBD1. CDR1 is LNHDA and CDR2 is SQIVND in the germline V gene (reference sequence). Losses at the gene ends were 5 bases for V and 9 bases for J; bases not matched to a gene: 13. The length of the CDR3 is 15 residues. DNA of the CDR3: TGTGCCAGTAGTGGTGCGACAGGGAAGATCTTTGAGCAGTTCTTC. This translates into CASSGATGKIFEQFF.

Remarks on this clone: Different DNA sequences within this sample yield the same CDR3. The rearrangement uses TRBV12-5 and TRBJ1-5; D unclear. The germline gives CDR1 LGHNT, CDR2 FRNRAP. This CDR3 region has 13 residues. Trimming removed 3 bases at V and 4 bases at J, with 7 bases between. CDR3 loop: CASGFGGNQPQHF. In DNA, the CDR3 is TGTGCTAGTGGTTTTGGAGGGAATCAGCCCCAGCATTTT.

This clone was recorded only once. The chain carries TRBV6-5 and TRBJ2-7; TRBD1 matches 7 bases. In germline, CDR1 is MNHEY, CDR2 SVGAGI. J was trimmed by 11 bases and V by 6 bases; bases with no gene match: 16. The CDR3 length is 14 residues. CDR3 DNA: TGTGCCAGCAGCCCCGGGACAGTTAAAAGTATGGAGTACTTC. Its protein product is CASSPGTVKSMEYF.

Details on this clone: Other nucleotide sequences from this sample produce the same CDR3. The chain couples TRBV6-5 to TRBJ1-2, with TRBD1 identical over 9 bases. Germline V lookup: CDR1 MNHEY, CDR2 SVGAGI. V lost 0 bases, J lost 1 base, and 0 bases stayed unmatched. The CDR3 is made up of 15 amino acids. CDR3 region: CASSYSTGGNYGYTF. The CDR3 DNA reads TGTGCCAGCAGTTACTCGACAGGGGGTAACTATGGCTACACCTTC.

This chain joins TRBV6-6 and TRBJ1-2, with a possible D match to TRBD1 (5 bases). Trimming removed 6 bases at V and 8 bases at J, with 16 bases between. The germline V gene encodes CDR1 MNHNY and CDR2 SVGAGI (reference sequence). This CDR3 has 13 residues. The CDR3 spells CASSPGASRGYTF. CDR3 DNA sequence: TGTGCCAGCAGCCCCGGGGCTTCTCGCGGCTACACCTTC.

J is TRBJ2-4 and V is TRBV6-5, with a possible D match to TRBD2 (5 bases). Trimming stripped 8 bases from V and 9 bases from J, with 11 bases between. The CDR3 consists of 11 residues. Germline V gene data show CDR1 as MNHEY and CDR2 as SVGAGI. The CDR3 bases are TGTGCCAGCGGGAGCGGTGGCATTCAGTACTTC. Encoded protein: CASGSGGIQYF.

This sequence joins TRBV6-4 and TRBJ1-5, with 9 bases fitting TRBD1. The J segment lost 5 bases and the V segment lost 0 bases, leaving 8 bases of the junction unmatched. This CDR3 is built from 17 residues. Germline V gives CDR1 MRHNA, CDR2 SNTAGT. DNA for the CDR3: TGTGCCAGCAGTGACTCGGGCAGACAGGGGGGTGATCAGCCCCAGCATTTT. This encodes CASSDSGRQGGDQPQHF.

The chain joins TRBV6-1 to TRBJ2-7; 12 bases line up with TRBD2. Trimming removed 4 bases from V and 0 bases from J; junction bases left unmatched: 4. CDR3 length: 16 amino acids. CDR1 is MNHNS, CDR2 SASEGT, per germline. The CDR3 sequence: CASSAVTSGSSYEQYF. The CDR3 DNA follows: TGTGCCAGCAGTGCAGTGACTAGCGGGAGCTCCTACGAGCAGTACTTC.

This sequence joins TRBV6-6 and TRBJ1-2; tentative D call: TRBD1 (5 bases). Germline V gene lookup returns CDR1 MNHNY and CDR2 SVGAGI (reference sequence). Trimming stripped 2 bases from V and 4 bases from J, with 8 bases between. The CDR3 loop spans 13 amino acids. The CDR3 DNA reads as TGTGCCAGCAGTTACGGGGCTAGCTATGGCTACACCTTC. This encodes CASSYGASYGYTF.

Concerning this clone itself: In the same sample, other DNA sequences code for this CDR3. The gene calls are TRBV5-1 and TRBJ2-7, with 8 bases identical to TRBD1. This CDR3 is built from 14 residues. The V segment lost 3 bases and the J segment 3 bases; nucleotides outside the gene matches: 5. Germline CDR1 reads SGHRS; CDR2 reads YFSETQ. CDR3 region: CASSSTGGIYEQYF. In nucleotides, the CDR3 is TGCGCCAGCAGCTCTACAGGGGGAATCTACGAGCAGTACTTC.

The V gene is TRBV4-3, the J gene TRBJ1-2; D uncertain. V was trimmed by 0 bases and J by 4 bases, leaving 15 bases between them. Germline V lookup: CDR1 LGHNA, CDR2 YSLEER. The CDR3 length is 16 residues. The CDR3: CASSQDPTVPTYGYTF. Here the CDR3 DNA reads TGCGCCAGCAGCCAAGATCCAACAGTTCCTACCTATGGCTACACCTTC.

This chain uses TRBV29-1 with TRBJ1-1; a weak D match, TRBD1 (5 bases). Germline values: CDR1 SQVTM, CDR2 ANQGSEA. Trimming removed 6 bases at V and 0 bases at J, with 14 bases between. The CDR3 spans 14 residues. The CDR3 reads CSVATQGLNTEAFF. The CDR3 DNA follows: TGCAGCGTCGCAACCCAGGGTTTGAACACTGAAGCTTTCTTT.

The V and J genes are TRBV10-3 and TRBJ2-3, with D tentatively TRBD2 (6 bases). The V and J ends lost 7 bases and 5 bases respectively, with 19 bases between them. This CDR3 is built from 15 residues. Germline V gives CDR1 ENHRY, CDR2 SYGVKD. CDR3 sequence: CAITYGLRSGDTQYF. DNA for the CDR3: TGTGCCATCACGTATGGACTACGGAGCGGAGATACGCAGTATTTT.

This clone was observed a single time. J is TRBJ1-1 and V is TRBV5-1; 8 bases line up with TRBD1. This CDR3 region has 15 residues. Germline values: CDR1 SGHRS, CDR2 YFSETQ. V shed 4 bases, J shed 2 bases, and the junction held 7 bases outside the gene matches. The CDR3 nucleotides are TGCGCCAGCAGCCTTGACAGGGGAATAAACACTGAAGCTTTCTTT. Translating it yields CASSLDRGINTEAFF.

The V and J genes are TRBV4-1 and TRBJ1-3; TRBD1 is a possible D gene (5 bases). Germline CDR1 reads MGHRA; CDR2 reads YSYEKL. Trimming pared 0 bases from V and 0 bases from J, leaving 21 bases between. The CDR3 sequence is 20 residues long. Here the CDR3 DNA reads TGCGCCAGCAGCCAAGATGGGGTCGGGGAGAGACAGATCTCTGGAAACACCATATATTTT. This translates into CASSQDGVGERQISGNTIYF.

The chain employs TRBV6-6 and TRBJ1-5; D is perhaps TRBD1 (6 bases). CDR3 length: 15 residues. Trimming left V 6 bases short and J 0 bases short, with 12 bases between. CDR1 MNHNY and CDR2 SVGAGI come from the germline V gene (reference sequence). In DNA form, the CDR3 reads TGTGCCAGCAGCAGAGGGGGTCATAGCAATCAGCCCCAGCATTTT. Its protein product is CASSRGGHSNQPQHF.

The chain's CDR3 is CASRTGTSGSKLYEQYF. CDR3 nucleotide sequence: TGTGCCAGCAGAACCGGGACTAGCGGGAGTAAGTTGTACGAGCAGTACTTC. This chain uses TRBV27 with TRBJ2-7, with 14 bases matching TRBD2. The germline gives CDR1 MNHEY, CDR2 SMNVEV (reference sequence). Unmatched junction bases numbered 11, after V lost 6 bases and J lost 4 bases. CDR3 size: 17 residues.

This chain uses TRBV28 with TRBJ1-2; D perhaps matches TRBD1 (5 bases). This CDR3 spans 14 amino acids. Trimming left V 7 bases short and J 4 bases short, with 16 bases between. Germline-derived CDR1 and CDR2 are MDHEN and SYDVKM. The CDR3 loop reads CASMKSQGAYGYTF. The CDR3 coding sequence is TGTGCCAGCATGAAATCCCAGGGCGCCTATGGCTACACCTTC.

The V call is TRBV4-3, the J call TRBJ1-1, with D unresolved. The CDR3 has 13 residues. Trimming cost V 2 bases and J 3 bases, with 7 bases left between them. Germline CDR1 reads LGHNA; CDR2 reads YSLEER. CDR3 DNA sequence: TGCGCCAGCAGCCAAAATTTTTACACTGAAGCTTTCTTT. It specifies CASSQNFYTEAFF.